The 21 T cell receptor beta chains below come from one sample, sequenced in a study of blood T cells in healthy people across ages. The second PCR ran about 6 to 11 cycles with a sample-barcoded 5' primer and J-beta primers. TCRdb used MiXCR to reprocess the 5' RACE reads, holding one entry per CDR3 protein. Among hundreds of thousands of distinct CDR3 sequences listed, roughly 53% were seen once. The sequenced material came from blood. The receptors were sampled from a man between 60 and 75 years old in good health.

Concerning this clonotype itself: The junction departs from the called germline gene at one end, perhaps through a read error. The chain links TRBV29-1 to TRBJ2-5; 7 positions agree with TRBD1. This CDR3 has 13 amino acids. Germline lookup yields CDR1 SQVTM and CDR2 ANQGSEA. CDR3 DNA: TGCAGCGGTGAAGTTACAGGGGAAGAGACCCAGTACTTC. Its protein is CSGEVTGEETQYF.

This clonotype was found a few times. The chain is built from TRBV5-4 and TRBJ2-7; D possibly corresponds to TRBD2 (5 bases). CDR1 SGHNT and CDR2 YYREEE come from the germline V gene (reference sequence). The V gene lost 0 bases and the J gene lost 6 bases, with 10 bases spanning the gap. The length of the CDR3 is 13 residues. CDR3 region: CASSLAGMAEQYF. In nucleotides, the CDR3 is TGTGCCAGCAGCTTGGCGGGGATGGCCGAGCAGTACTTC.

The V call is TRBV4-2, the J call TRBJ2-4, with D perhaps TRBD2 (6 bases). This CDR3 region has 19 residues. The germline V and J ends were trimmed by 6 bases and 0 bases, with 24 bases remaining between them. Germline V lookup: CDR1 LGHNA, CDR2 YNFKEQ. The DNA of the CDR3 is TGTGCCAGCAGTCCCCAATGGGCTAATAGCGGTCTAGCCAAAAACATTCAGTACTTC. This translates into CASSPQWANSGLAKNIQYF.

V gene TRBV4-2 combines with J gene TRBJ2-2; D remains ambiguous. This CDR3 has 20 amino acids. Germline values: CDR1 LGHNA, CDR2 YNFKEQ. The V end was cut by 0 bases, the J end by 0 bases, with 20 bases between. The CDR3 sequence is CASSQERISRTPSNTGELFF. CDR3 DNA: TGTGCCAGCAGCCAAGAGAGGATTTCACGGACCCCCTCGAACACCGGGGAGCTGTTTTTT.

The gene calls are TRBV2 and TRBJ2-7; maybe TRBD1 (6 bases). Looked up from germline, CDR1 is SNHLY and CDR2 is FYNNEI. The CDR3 spans 15 residues. Trimming pared 3 bases from V and 4 bases from J, leaving 16 bases between. In DNA form, the CDR3 reads TGTGCCAGCAGTGACGTGGGGACACCGAAGTACGAGCAGTACTTC. It encodes CASSDVGTPKYEQYF.

Note on this clonotype: A junction boundary mismatches the germline segment, possibly from a read error. This rearrangement joins TRBV7-9 to TRBJ2-6; TRBD1 might be the D (5 bases). From germline, CDR1 is SEHNR and CDR2 FQNEAQ (reference sequence). CDR3 length: 15 amino acids. CDR3 nucleotides: TGTGCCAGCAGCTTAGACTTGTCTGGGGCCAACGTCCCGACTTTC. Protein product: CASSLDLSGANVPTF.

In this sample, this clonotype turned up once. J is TRBJ2-4 and V is TRBV15; D call uncertain. Matching the DNA end better, TRBJ2-5 makes the J call doubtful. Germline loops: CDR1 LNHNV, CDR2 YYDKDF (reference sequence). The CDR3 has 16 residues. The CDR3 reads CATSDSLHQRRETQYF. For the CDR3, the DNA is TGTGCCACCAGCGATTCTCTCCACCAGAGGAGAGAGACCCAGTACTTC.

The chain joins TRBV11-2 to TRBJ2-1; 9 bases align to TRBD2. Germline V gene sequence: CDR1 SGHAT, CDR2 FQNNGV. V lost 9 bases, J lost 10 bases, and 19 bases stayed unmatched. The CDR3 has 16 residues. In nucleotides, the CDR3 is TGTGCCAGAAGCCGGAGCGGGGGGTCCTCCTACGACGAGCAGTTCTTC. This encodes CARSRSGGSSYDEQFF.

This clonotype came up once. The chain has TRBV27 and TRBJ2-7, with D maybe TRBD1 (5 bases). V lost 6 bases and J lost 3, with 15 bases in between. The germline V gene has CDR1 MNHEY and CDR2 SMNVEV (reference sequence). The CDR3 covers 14 residues. CDR3 loop: CASRTANALYEQYF. The CDR3 DNA follows: TGTGCCAGCAGGACAGCCAATGCACTCTACGAGCAGTACTTC.

This clonotype came up a few times. The V and J genes are TRBV5-1 and TRBJ2-2; 9 bases map to TRBD1. This CDR3 region has 14 residues. CDR1 is SGHRS, CDR2 YFSETQ, per germline. Trimming removed 4 bases from V and 4 bases from J; junction bases left unmatched: 2. The CDR3 DNA is TGCGCCAGCAGCCTGACAGGGGGCACCGGGGAGCTGTTTTTT. This gives the protein CASSLTGGTGELFF.

This clonotype occurred a few times. This chain links TRBV28 with TRBJ1-2; possibly TRBD1 for D (6 bases). The V and J ends lost 2 bases and 4 bases respectively, with 11 bases between them. This CDR3 region has 14 residues. Per the germline V gene, CDR1 is MDHEN and CDR2 is SYDVKM. In nucleotides, the CDR3 is TGTGCCAGCAGTTTACCGGACAGAGGCTATGGCTACACCTTC. Translated: CASSLPDRGYGYTF.

This clonotype was seen a single time. Its ends do not fully match the called genes, so a read error is possible. This chain uses TRBV9 with TRBJ1-4; unclear D gene. The germline V gene has CDR1 SGDLS and CDR2 YYNGEE. The CDR3 runs to 13 residues. CDR3 region: CTSSTHPNEKLFF. CDR3 nucleotides: TGTACCAGCAGCACCCATCCTAATGAAAAACTGTTTTTT.

The rearrangement joins TRBV3-1 to TRBJ1-2, with unresolved D. Trimming took off 4 bases at V and 5 bases at J, with 11 bases between the two ends. The CDR3 covers 13 residues. Germline V gene sequence: CDR1 LGHDT, CDR2 YNNKEL (reference sequence). The CDR3 DNA sequence: TGTGCCAGCAGCCCGCGTAACCGATATGGCTACACCTTC. Translated, it gives CASSPRNRYGYTF. Full variable domain (missing parts from reference TRBV3-1 and TRBJ1-2): DTAVSQTPKYLVTQMGNDKSIKCEQNLGHDTMYWYKQDSKKFLKIMFSYNNKELIINETVPNRFSPKSPDKAHLNLHINSLELGDSAVYFCASSPRNRYGYTFGSGTRLTVV.

Regarding this clonotype: A read error is possible here, since a much larger clone lies one base away. The gene calls are TRBV11-3 and TRBJ2-3, with 8 bases matching TRBD2. This CDR3 spans 17 amino acids. Germline CDR1 SGHNT, CDR2 YENEEA. V dropped 5 bases and J dropped 1; count of bases not matched to a gene: 11. The CDR3, as DNA: TGTGCCAGCAGCCCCGGGACGCGAGCGGGGGGCACAGATACGCAGTATTTT. Protein sequence: CASSPGTRAGGTDTQYF. Full variable domain (remainder filled in from reference TRBV11-3 and TRBJ2-3): EAGVVQSPRYKIIEKKQPVAFWCNPISGHNTLYWYLQNLGQGPELLIRYENEEAVDDSQLPKDRFSAERLKGVDSTLKIQPAELGDSAVYLCASSPGTRAGGTDTQYFGPGTRLTVL.

The chain links TRBV5-5 to TRBJ2-3; D may be TRBD1 or TRBD2 (6 bases each). Germline CDR1 and CDR2: SGHKS and YYEKEE (reference sequence). The CDR3 totals 18 residues. V was cut by 4 bases and J by 3 bases, with 24 bases left in between. The CDR3 loop is CASSRTGGGWDITDTQYF. CDR3 coding DNA: TGTGCCAGCAGCCGCACGGGCGGAGGGTGGGACATAACAGATACGCAGTATTTT.

V gene TRBV7-2 combines with J gene TRBJ1-6; D may be TRBD1 (5 bases). The V gene lost 2 bases and the J gene lost 7 bases, with 12 bases spanning the gap. The CDR3 extends over 15 amino acids. Germline loops: CDR1 SGHTA, CDR2 FQGNSA. CDR3 loop: CASSLRGIGNSPLHF. CDR3 bases: TGTGCCAGCAGCTTACGGGGGATTGGCAATTCACCCCTCCACTTT.

This CDR3 reads CAIASGTSPNEQFF. The CDR3, as DNA: TGTGCCATCGCCTCTGGGACTAGCCCGAATGAGCAGTTCTTC. This rearrangement joins TRBV10-3 to TRBJ2-1, with TRBD2 matching over 9 bases. In germline, CDR1 is ENHRY, CDR2 SYGVKD. The CDR3 covers 14 residues. V trimming: 8 bases; J trimming: 7 bases; junction bases outside the gene matches: 9.

This rearrangement joins TRBV28 to TRBJ1-6; D is ambiguous. CDR1 is MDHEN and CDR2 is SYDVKM in the germline V gene. The V end was cut by 8 bases, the J end by 8 bases, with 10 bases between. This CDR3 comprises 12 residues. DNA for the CDR3: TGTGCCAGCGAAAAGCGGGATTCACCCCTCCACTTT. Its protein product is CASEKRDSPLHF.

The chain carries TRBV28 and TRBJ2-1; D is unclear. This CDR3 is built from 13 residues. Germline V gives CDR1 MDHEN, CDR2 SYDVKM. With 7 bases removed from V and 3 bases from J, the gap between germline ends came to 10 bases. CDR3 region: CASIGRFYNEQFF. CDR3 DNA sequence: TGTGCCAGCATCGGACGGTTCTACAATGAGCAGTTCTTC.

CDR3 loop: CASSKGGRGREKLFF. DNA of the CDR3: TGTGCCAGCAGCAAAGGAGGCAGGGGCCGGGAAAAACTGTTTTTT. The chain has TRBV28 and TRBJ1-4, with D perhaps matching TRBD1 (6 bases). CDR3 length: 15 residues. V shed 6 bases and J shed 8 bases, with 19 bases lying between them. In germline, CDR1 is MDHEN, CDR2 SYDVKM.

This clonotype was seen just once. V is TRBV24-1 and J is TRBJ1-2, with D unresolved. CDR3 length equals 14 residues. Germline CDR1 reads KGHDR; CDR2 reads SFDVKD. Deletions cut 5 bases from V and 2 bases from J, with 11 bases between. The CDR3 region has the DNA TGTGCCACCAGTGGGACGGACGCCAACTATGGCTACACCTTC. This codes for CATSGTDANYGYTF.